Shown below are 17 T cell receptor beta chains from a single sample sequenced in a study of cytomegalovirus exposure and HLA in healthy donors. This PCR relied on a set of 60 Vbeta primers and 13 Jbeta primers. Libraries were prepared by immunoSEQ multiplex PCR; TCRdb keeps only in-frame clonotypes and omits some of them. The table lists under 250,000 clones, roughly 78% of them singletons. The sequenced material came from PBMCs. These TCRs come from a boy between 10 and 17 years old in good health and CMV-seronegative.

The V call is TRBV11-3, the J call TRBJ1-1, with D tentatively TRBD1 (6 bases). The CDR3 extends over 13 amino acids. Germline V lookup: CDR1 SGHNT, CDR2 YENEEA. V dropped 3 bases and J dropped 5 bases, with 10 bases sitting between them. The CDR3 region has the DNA TGTGCCAGCAGCTTCTACAGGGAAACTGAAGCTTTCTTT. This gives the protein CASSFYRETEAFF.

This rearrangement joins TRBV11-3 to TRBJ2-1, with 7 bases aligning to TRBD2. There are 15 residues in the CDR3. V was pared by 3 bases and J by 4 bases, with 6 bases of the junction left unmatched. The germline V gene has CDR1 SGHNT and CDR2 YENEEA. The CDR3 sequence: CASSFFGGEYNEQFF. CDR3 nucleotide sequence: TGTGCCAGCAGCTTTTTTGGGGGGGAGTACAATGAGCAGTTCTTC.

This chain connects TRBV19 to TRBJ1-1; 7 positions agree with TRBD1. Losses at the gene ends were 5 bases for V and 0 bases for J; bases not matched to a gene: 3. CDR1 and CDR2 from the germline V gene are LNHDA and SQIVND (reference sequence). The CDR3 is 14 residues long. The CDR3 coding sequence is TGTGCCAGTAGTTGGGACAGATTGAACACTGAAGCTTTCTTT. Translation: CASSWDRLNTEAFF.

The CDR3 protein is CASSLGGQTDYGYTF. Written as DNA, the CDR3 is TGTGCCAGCAGCTTAGGGGGACAAACGGACTATGGCTACACCTTC. The chain carries TRBV7-9 and TRBJ1-2; D is perhaps TRBD1 (6 bases). V was cut by 1 base and J by 3 bases, with 12 bases left in between. The CDR3 sequence is 15 residues long. CDR1 SEHNR and CDR2 FQNEAQ come from the germline V gene (reference sequence).

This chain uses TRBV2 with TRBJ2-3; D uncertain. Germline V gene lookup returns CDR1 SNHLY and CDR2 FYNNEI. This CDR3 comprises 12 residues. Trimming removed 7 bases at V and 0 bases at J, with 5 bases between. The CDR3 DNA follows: TGTGCCAGCACCGCGAGCACAGATACGCAGTATTTT. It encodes CASTASTDTQYF.

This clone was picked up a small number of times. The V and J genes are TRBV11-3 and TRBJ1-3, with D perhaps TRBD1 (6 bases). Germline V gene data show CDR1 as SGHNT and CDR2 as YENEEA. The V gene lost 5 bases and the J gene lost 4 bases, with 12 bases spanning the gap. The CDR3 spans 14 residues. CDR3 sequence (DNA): TGTGCCAGCAGCCCAGGGACACAGGGAAACACCATATATTTT. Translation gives CASSPGTQGNTIYF.

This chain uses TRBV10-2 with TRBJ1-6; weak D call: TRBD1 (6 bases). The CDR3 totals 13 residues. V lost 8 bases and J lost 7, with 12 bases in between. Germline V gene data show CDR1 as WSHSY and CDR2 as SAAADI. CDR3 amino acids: CASATGRNSPLHF. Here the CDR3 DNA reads TGCGCCAGCGCCACAGGGAGAAATTCACCCCTCCACTTT.

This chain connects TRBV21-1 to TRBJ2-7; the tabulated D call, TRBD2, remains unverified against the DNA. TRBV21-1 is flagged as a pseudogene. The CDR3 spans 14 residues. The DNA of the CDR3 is TGTGCCAGCAGACCGATAGAAAATACCTACGAGCAGTACTTC. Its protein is CASRPIENTYEQYF.

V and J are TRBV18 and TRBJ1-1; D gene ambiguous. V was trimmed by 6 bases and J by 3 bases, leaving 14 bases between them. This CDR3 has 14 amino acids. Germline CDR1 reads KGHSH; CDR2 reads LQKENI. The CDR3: CASSGFPGHTEAFF. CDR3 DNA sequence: TGTGCCAGCTCCGGGTTCCCTGGCCACACTGAAGCTTTCTTT.

The CDR3 loop reads CASSQPTGGDYGYTF. In DNA, the CDR3 is TGCGCCAGCAGCCAACCGACAGGGGGCGACTATGGCTACACCTTC. The rearrangement uses TRBV4-1 and TRBJ1-2, with TRBD1 matching over 10 bases. Per the germline V gene, CDR1 is MGHRA and CDR2 is YSYEKL. This CDR3 is built from 15 residues. The ends lost 2 bases at V and 3 bases at J; junction bases unmatched: 3.

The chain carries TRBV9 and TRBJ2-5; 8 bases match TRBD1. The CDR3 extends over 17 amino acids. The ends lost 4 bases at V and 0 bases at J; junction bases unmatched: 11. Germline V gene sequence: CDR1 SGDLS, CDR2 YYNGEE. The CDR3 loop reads CASSPGVGQGHQETQYF. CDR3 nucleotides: TGTGCCAGCAGCCCCGGCGTTGGACAGGGCCACCAAGAGACCCAGTACTTC.

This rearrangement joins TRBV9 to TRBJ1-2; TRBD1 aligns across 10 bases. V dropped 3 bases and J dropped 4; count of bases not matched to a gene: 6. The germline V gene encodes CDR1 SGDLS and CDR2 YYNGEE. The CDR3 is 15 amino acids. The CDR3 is CASSGSTGGVYGYTF. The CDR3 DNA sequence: TGTGCCAGCAGCGGGTCGACAGGGGGCGTCTATGGCTACACCTTC.

CDR3 amino acids: CASSTGQGRSYEQYF. Written as DNA, the CDR3 is TGCGCCAGCAGCACCGGACAGGGGAGATCCTACGAGCAGTACTTC. This chain links TRBV5-1 with TRBJ2-7, with TRBD1 identical over 9 bases. The length of the CDR3 is 15 residues. The ends lost 4 bases at V and 1 base at J; junction bases unmatched: 6. Germline V gene sequence: CDR1 SGHRS, CDR2 YFSETQ.

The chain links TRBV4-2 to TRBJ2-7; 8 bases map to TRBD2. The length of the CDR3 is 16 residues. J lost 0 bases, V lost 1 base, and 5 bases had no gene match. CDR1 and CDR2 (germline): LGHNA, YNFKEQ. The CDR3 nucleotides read TGTGCCAGCAGCCAAGCACACGGGAGGGACTCCTACGAGCAGTACTTC. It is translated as CASSQAHGRDSYEQYF.

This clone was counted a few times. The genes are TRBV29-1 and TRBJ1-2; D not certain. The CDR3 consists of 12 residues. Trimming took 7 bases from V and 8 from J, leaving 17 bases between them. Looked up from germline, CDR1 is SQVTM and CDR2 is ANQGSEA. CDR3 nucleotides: TGCAGCGCCCCGGACTCAAGTCGGGGCTACACCTTC. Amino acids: CSAPDSSRGYTF. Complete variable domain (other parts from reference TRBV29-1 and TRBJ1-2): SAVISQKPSRDICQRGTSLTIQCQVDSQVTMMFWYRQQPGQSLTLIATANQGSEATYESGFVIDKFPISRPNLTFSTLTVSNMSPEDSSIYLCSAPDSSRGYTFGSGTRLTVV.

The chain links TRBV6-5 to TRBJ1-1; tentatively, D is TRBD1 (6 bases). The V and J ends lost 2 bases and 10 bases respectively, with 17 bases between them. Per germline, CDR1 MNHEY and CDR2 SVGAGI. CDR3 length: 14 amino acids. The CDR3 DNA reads TGTGCCAGCAGTTACCATGGGAACAGGGATCGAGCTTTCTTT. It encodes CASSYHGNRDRAFF.

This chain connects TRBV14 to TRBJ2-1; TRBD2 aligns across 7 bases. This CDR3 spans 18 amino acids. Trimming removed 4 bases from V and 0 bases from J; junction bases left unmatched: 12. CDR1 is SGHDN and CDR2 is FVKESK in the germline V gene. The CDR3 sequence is CASSRQIWREHSYNEQFF. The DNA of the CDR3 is TGTGCCAGCAGCCGACAAATCTGGCGGGAGCACTCCTACAATGAGCAGTTCTTC.